Each of the 16 T cell receptor beta chains below was sequenced from the same sample in a study of cytomegalovirus exposure and HLA in healthy donors. PCR involved 60 Vbeta and 13 Jbeta primers. Produced via immunoSEQ multiplex PCR; TCRdb's table is partial and in-frame only. The table lists 52,000 or so clones, roughly 80% of them singletons. The sample consisted of PBMCs. All receptors derive from a woman in her thirties or forties in good health and CMV-seropositive.

The rearrangement links TRBV7-2 to TRBJ2-3; 7 bases fit TRBD2. V dropped 1 base and J dropped 6; count of bases not matched to a gene: 4. Germline V CDR1 and CDR2: SGHTA, FQGNSA. The CDR3 consists of 14 residues. Written as DNA, the CDR3 is TGTGCCAGCAGCTTAGAGCGGGGACGGGATACGCAGTATTTT. Protein: CASSLERGRDTQYF.

This chain uses TRBV11-2 with TRBJ1-1, with TRBD1 matching over 7 bases. CDR1 and CDR2 (germline): SGHAT, FQNNGV. This CDR3 is 16 amino acids long. V was clipped by 5 bases and J by 1 base; unmatched bases: 10. The chain's CDR3 is CASSARTGAWNTEAFF. The CDR3 nucleotides are TGTGCCAGCAGCGCCCGAACAGGGGCCTGGAACACTGAAGCTTTCTTT.

The chain has TRBV4-3 and TRBJ1-1; TRBD1 might be the D (5 bases). V lost 0 bases and J lost 7, with 9 bases in between. The CDR3 contains 13 residues. The germline CDR1 and CDR2 sequences are LGHNA and YSLEER. CDR3 residues: CASSQDRRGEAFF. The CDR3, as DNA: TGCGCCAGCAGCCAAGATCGGAGGGGTGAAGCTTTCTTT.

V usage is TRBV7-9 and J usage is TRBJ2-1; 8 positions match TRBD2. V lost 1 base, J lost 6 bases, and 2 bases stayed unmatched. The CDR3 spans 14 residues. Germline lookup yields CDR1 SEHNR and CDR2 FQNEAQ (reference sequence). CDR3 in amino acids: CASSLGLAGNEQFF. The CDR3 nucleotides are TGTGCCAGCAGCTTAGGCCTAGCGGGCAATGAGCAGTTCTTC.

This clone was found a few times. The V gene is TRBV7-9, the J gene TRBJ1-1; the D gene is possibly TRBD1 (5 bases). Germline values: CDR1 SEHNR, CDR2 FQNEAQ (reference sequence). CDR3 length: 14 residues. Trimming took 4 bases from V and 1 from J, leaving 10 bases between them. The CDR3 DNA is TGTGCCAGCAGCTCACACGGGGGGAACACTGAAGCTTTCTTT. Translation: CASSSHGGNTEAFF.

This clone was seen a handful of times. The rearrangement links TRBV28 to TRBJ1-1, with D possibly matching TRBD1 (5 bases). Germline V gives CDR1 MDHEN, CDR2 SYDVKM. This CDR3 is built from 15 residues. With 3 bases removed from V and 1 base from J, the gap between germline ends came to 12 bases. For the CDR3, the DNA is TGTGCCAGCAGTTTTCCGGGGGGAGGGAACACTGAAGCTTTCTTT. Protein: CASSFPGGGNTEAFF.

The chain carries TRBV19 and TRBJ2-3; no definite D call. Between the trimmed V and J ends, which lost 6 bases and 7 bases, there was a span of 14 bases. Germline CDR1 is LNHDA and CDR2 is SQIVND (reference sequence). The length of the CDR3 is 13 residues. The CDR3 loop reads CASRAGVTNTQYF. The CDR3 DNA follows: TGTGCCAGTAGGGCAGGTGTCACCAATACGCAGTATTTT. Supplemented by reference TRBV19 and TRBJ2-3, the full variable domain reads DGGITQSPKYLFRKEGQNVTLSCEQNLNHDAMYWYRQDPGQGLRLIYYSQIVNDFQKGDIAEGYSVSREKKESFPLTVTSAQKNPTAFYLCASRAGVTNTQYFGPGTRLTVL.

The chain couples TRBV5-1 to TRBJ2-3; D is unresolved. V was cut by 0 bases and J by 5 bases, with 13 bases left in between. This CDR3 comprises 15 residues. Germline values: CDR1 SGHRS, CDR2 YFSETQ. CDR3 sequence: CASSLAGDILDTQYF. CDR3 DNA sequence: TGCGCCAGCAGCTTGGCCGGCGACATCCTAGATACGCAGTATTTT.

This chain connects TRBV5-8 to TRBJ1-2, with D unresolved. From germline, CDR1 is SGHTS and CDR2 YDEGEE. The CDR3 contains 11 residues. The V end lost 6 bases, the J end lost 8 bases, and 11 bases lay between the germline ends. The CDR3 nucleotides are TGTGCCAGCATGCGAGGGCACGGCTACACCTTC. Amino acid sequence: CASMRGHGYTF.

V and J are TRBV4-2 and TRBJ1-1; 7 bases are a match to TRBD1. CDR3 size: 16 residues. Losses at the gene ends were 1 base for V and 1 base for J; bases not matched to a gene: 6. The germline V gene encodes CDR1 LGHNA and CDR2 YNFKEQ. The CDR3 nucleotides are TGTGCCAGCAGCCAAGGACAGACAGGGCCGAACACTGAAGCTTTCTTT. It codes for CASSQGQTGPNTEAFF.

The chain combines TRBV28 with TRBJ2-5; D gene unclear. Trimming removed 4 bases from V and 6 bases from J, with 3 bases in between. The CDR3 totals 10 residues. Germline-derived CDR1 and CDR2 are MDHEN and SYDVKM. CDR3 sequence: CASSSKTQYF. CDR3 coding DNA: TGTGCCAGCAGTTCAAAGACCCAGTACTTC.

This sequence joins TRBV11-2 and TRBJ2-3, with a possible D match to TRBD1 (6 bases). CDR1 and CDR2 from the germline V gene are SGHAT and FQNNGV. The CDR3 is made up of 17 amino acids. V was clipped by 1 base and J by 4 bases, with 18 bases between them. CDR3 nucleotide sequence: TGTGCCAGCAGCTTAGTTGGGGGCGGAAACCGCCCAGATACGCAGTATTTT. Translating it yields CASSLVGGGNRPDTQYF.

The V gene is TRBV19, the J gene TRBJ1-5; D not certain. Germline lookup yields CDR1 LNHDA and CDR2 SQIVND (reference sequence). V gave up 6 bases and J gave up 4 bases, with 7 bases separating them. The length of the CDR3 is 12 residues. CDR3: CASRSDNQPQHF. DNA of the CDR3: TGTGCCAGTAGGAGTGATAATCAGCCCCAGCATTTT.

The chain links TRBV4-1 to TRBJ1-2, with TRBD1 as a possible D gene (6 bases). CDR1 and CDR2 from the germline V gene are MGHRA and YSYEKL. The germline V and J ends were trimmed by 3 bases and 6 bases, with 14 bases remaining between them. The CDR3 loop spans 14 amino acids. The CDR3 here is CASSHTDRINGYTF. The CDR3 DNA reads TGCGCCAGCAGCCACACCGACAGGATCAATGGCTACACCTTC.

This CDR3 reads CASSFLGEAFF. CDR3 DNA: TGTGCCAGCAGTTTCCTAGGTGAAGCTTTCTTT. V and J are TRBV27 and TRBJ1-1; D is unresolved. Germline V gene lookup returns CDR1 MNHEY and CDR2 SMNVEV (reference sequence). With 3 bases removed from V and 7 bases from J, the gap between germline ends came to 6 bases. The CDR3 covers 11 residues.

V and J are TRBV7-2 and TRBJ1-3; 9 bases are shared with TRBD1. The CDR3 has 15 residues. Looked up from germline, CDR1 is SGHTA and CDR2 is FQGNSA. J gave up 4 bases and V 5 bases, and 6 bases lay outside the gene matches. The CDR3 loop reads CASSVDRGLGNTIYF. The DNA for the CDR3 is TGTGCCAGCAGCGTGGACAGGGGCTTGGGAAACACCATATATTTT. The variable domain in full, with the rest retrieved from reference TRBV7-2 and TRBJ1-3, is GAGVSQSPSNKVTEKGKDVELRCDPISGHTALYWYRQSLGQGLEFLIYFQGNSAPDKSGLPSDRFSAERTGGSVSTLTIQRTQQEDSAVYLCASSVDRGLGNTIYFGEGSWLTVV.